This T cell receptor (beta chain) comes out of a study of identical twins. The study, taken as a whole, reports: Shared out-of-frame alpha sequences (those common to twins) showed excess low generation probability. For zero-insertion analyses, partial confounding could come from invariant MAIT and iNKT cells. Cross-sectional statistical analysis, not tracking of the same donors, underpinned the conclusions.

This clonotype was seen a handful of times. What it binds is unknown. In TCRdb, the 5' RACE reads were re-called with MiXCR into one record per CDR3 protein. Of about 790,000 distinct CDR3 sequences listed, 15% to 20% are singletons. The V segment lost 4 bases and the J segment 2 bases; nucleotides outside the gene matches: 13. CDR3 length: 17 amino acids. Germline V gene data show CDR1 as SGHRS and CDR2 as YFSETQ. This same sample was also part of a study on T cells expressing NK-cell markers. As reported in that work: CD3+CD56+NKG2C+, CD3+CD56+NKG2C- and CD3+CD56-NKG2C+ T cells, once sorted, supplied the TCR beta repertoires.

The sample comprised PBMCs. The genes are TRBV5-1 and TRBJ1-1; 8 bases are a match to TRBD1. The clonotype comes from a woman aged 18-29 years in good health. This CDR3 is CASSRTSRQGSNTEAFF. CDR3 nucleotides: TGCGCCAGCAGCCGGACCAGTAGACAGGGGTCAAACACTGAAGCTTTCTTT.